This TCR beta chain was identified in a study of T cell repertoires in cytomegalovirus infection. Background on the study: In the study, CMV epitopes included recently identified HLA-C-restricted and well-studied HLA-B-restricted ones.

TCRdb re-analysed the reads in MiXCR, keeping a single row per CDR3 protein. The table shows approximately 990,000 distinct CDR3 sequences, with about a third occurring only once. This clonotype has more than one count but fewer than ten. Its specificity is unknown. Study-level results: Totalled public TCR beta family frequency picked out people who carried CMV plus the relevant HLA.

This specimen consisted of cultured CD8+ T cells from PBMCs, obtained from culture after CMV antigen stimulation. The source of this sequence is a human donor in good health (CMV status not recorded). Some clones in this sample may be carry-over from other donors' samples.

The CDR3, as DNA: TGTGCCAGCAGCTATGAGTCCGGTCTAGCGGGGACCGGGGAGCTGTTTTTT. This sequence encodes CASSYESGLAGTGELFF. The chain employs TRBV5-4 and TRBJ2-2; TRBD2 aligns across 9 bases. The germline V gene has CDR1 SGHNT and CDR2 YYREEE (reference sequence). The V segment lost 3 bases and the J segment 5 bases; nucleotides outside the gene matches: 11. This CDR3 is 17 amino acids long.